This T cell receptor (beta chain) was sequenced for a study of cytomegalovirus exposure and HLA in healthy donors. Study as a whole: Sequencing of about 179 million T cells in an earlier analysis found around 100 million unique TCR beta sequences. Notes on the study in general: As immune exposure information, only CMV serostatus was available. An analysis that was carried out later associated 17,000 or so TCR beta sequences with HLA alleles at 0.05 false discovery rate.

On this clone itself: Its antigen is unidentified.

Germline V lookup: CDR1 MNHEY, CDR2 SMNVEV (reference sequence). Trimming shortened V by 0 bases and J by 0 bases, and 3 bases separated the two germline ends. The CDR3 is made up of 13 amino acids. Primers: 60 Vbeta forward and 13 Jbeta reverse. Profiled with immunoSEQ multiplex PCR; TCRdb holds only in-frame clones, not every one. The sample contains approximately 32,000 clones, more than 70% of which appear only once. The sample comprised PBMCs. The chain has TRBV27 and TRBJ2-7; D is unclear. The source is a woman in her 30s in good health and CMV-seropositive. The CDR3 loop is CASSLSASYEQYF. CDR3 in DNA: TGTGCCAGCAGTTTATCGGCCTCCTACGAGCAGTACTTC.